The 14 T cell receptor beta chains below all came from one sample that was sequenced in a study of T cells in Graves' hyperthyroidism and ophthalmopathy. Amplified TCR beta CDR3 regions came from RNA transcripts. Initially, a first-round RT-PCR of the TCR CDR3 employed the HTBI primer set. TCRdb re-derived calls from the multiplex PCR reads in MiXCR, one entry per CDR3 protein. The repertoire holds 270,000 or so distinct CDR3 sequences, with around 25% as singletons. Input material: blood. These receptors were collected from a man aged 40-55 years with Graves' hyperthyroidism that later progressed to Graves' ophthalmopathy.

This clonotype was detected many times. The rearrangement joins TRBV12-3 or TRBV12-4 to TRBJ2-7; D call uncertain. Trimming shortened V by 6 bases and J by 3 bases, and 12 bases separated the two germline ends. The CDR3 covers 13 residues. Here the CDR3 reads CASRPGQGYEQYF. Written as DNA, the CDR3 is TGTGCCAGCAGGCCGGGCCAAGGCTACGAGCAGTACTTC.

The CDR3 spells CASSSGGQGGHGYTF. CDR3 coding DNA: TGTGCCAGCAGTTCGGGTGGACAGGGCGGCCATGGCTACACCTTC. The V gene is TRBV6-5, the J gene TRBJ1-2; the match to TRBD1 covers 8 bases. The CDR3 runs 15 residues. V dropped 4 bases and J dropped 6; count of bases not matched to a gene: 10. The V gene's germline CDR1 is MNHEY and CDR2 SVGAGI.

The chain couples TRBV27 to TRBJ2-7; the D gene is possibly TRBD1 (6 bases). V lost 5 bases and J lost 6, with 23 bases in between. This CDR3 contains 16 residues. CDR1 is MNHEY, CDR2 SMNVEV, per germline (reference sequence). Written as DNA, the CDR3 is TGTGCCAGCAGTCCCCGCCTAAGGACAGATTGGATCGAGCAGTACTTC. This codes for CASSPRLRTDWIEQYF.

At least ten counts were recorded for this clonotype. V usage is TRBV29-1 and J usage is TRBJ1-1, with 9 bases matching TRBD1. After removal of 7 bases from V and 8 bases from J, the junction contained 11 bases not matched to a gene. The CDR3 extends over 13 amino acids. Looked up from germline, CDR1 is SQVTM and CDR2 is ANQGSEA. CDR3 loop: CSAISGTGHEAFF. In DNA, the CDR3 is TGCAGCGCAATCTCCGGGACAGGGCACGAAGCTTTCTTT.

There are many counts of this clonotype. It is unclear where the CDR3 begins or ends on the DNA, so no DNA is shown, and the CDR3 is as TCRdb lists it. The CDR3: CATSEAAPGSCFF. The chain links TRBV24-1 to TRBJ2-2; the table assigns TRBD2, which was not confirmed against the DNA. The CDR3 totals 13 residues, both ends included. The germline V gene has CDR1 KGHDR and CDR2 SFDVKD.

This clonotype was seen ten or more times. This chain joins TRBV7-2 and TRBJ2-5; TRBD2 agrees at 14 bases. Germline V gene data show CDR1 as SGHTA and CDR2 as FQGNSA. After removal of 2 bases from V and 4 bases from J, the junction contained 9 bases not matched to a gene. The CDR3 sequence is 18 residues long. DNA of the CDR3: TGTGCCAGCAGCTTACGTAATTCAGGACTAGCGGGAGGAGAGACCCAGTACTTC. Its translation is CASSLRNSGLAGGETQYF.

This clonotype was seen ten or more times. This chain joins TRBV30 and TRBJ1-3; D call uncertain. The CDR3 loop spans 12 amino acids. Germline V CDR1 and CDR2: GTSNPN, SVGIG (reference sequence). V lost 2 bases and J lost 4, with 6 bases in between. The CDR3 is CAWSRPGNTIYF. In DNA, the CDR3 is TGTGCCTGGAGTAGGCCCGGAAACACCATATATTTT.

This clonotype occurred many times. The chain has TRBV11-1 and TRBJ2-7; no clear D. V gave up 1 base and J gave up 0 bases, with 7 bases separating them. Germline loops: CDR1 SGHAT, CDR2 FQDESV (reference sequence). The CDR3 sequence is 14 residues long. CDR3 nucleotides: TGTGCCAGCAGCTTAGGGGAAGCCTCCTACGAGCAGTACTTC. The encoded protein is CASSLGEASYEQYF.

J is TRBJ1-1 and V is TRBV6-5; tentative D call: TRBD1 (6 bases). With 4 bases removed from V and 0 bases from J, the gap between germline ends came to 12 bases. There are 15 residues in the CDR3. Germline V gene sequence: CDR1 MNHEY, CDR2 SVGAGI. The CDR3 DNA reads TGTGCCAGCAGTTTCAGGACAGCAATGAACACTGAAGCTTTCTTT. This sequence encodes CASSFRTAMNTEAFF.

The genes are TRBV6-5 and TRBJ1-1, with 9 positions matching TRBD1. The V gene's germline CDR1 is MNHEY and CDR2 SVGAGI. The CDR3 length is 14 residues. The ends lost 6 bases at V and 4 bases at J; junction bases unmatched: 6. CDR3 sequence reads: CASSYRGQGTEAFF. The CDR3 coding sequence is TGTGCCAGCAGCTACAGGGGGCAAGGCACTGAAGCTTTCTTT.

In its sample, this clonotype was seen many times. This chain's CDR3 is CASSPKTDSGELFF. CDR3 DNA sequence: TGTGCCAGCAGTCCTAAGACTGATTCGGGGGAGCTGTTTTTT. The rearrangement uses TRBV12-3 or TRBV12-4 and TRBJ2-2; D gene uncertain. Trimming pared 5 bases from V and 8 bases from J, leaving 15 bases between. The CDR3 is 14 amino acids.

The chain combines TRBV10-3 with TRBJ2-5; the D is unclear. From germline, CDR1 is ENHRY and CDR2 SYGVKD. There are 11 residues in the CDR3. Between the trimmed V and J ends, which lost 2 bases and 10 bases, there was a span of 8 bases. The CDR3 protein is CAISEGGDQYF. In DNA, the CDR3 is TGTGCCATCAGTGAGGGTGGGGACCAGTACTTC.

This clonotype appeared a single time. This chain connects TRBV28 to TRBJ2-6; weak D call: TRBD1 (6 bases). Per the germline V gene, CDR1 is MDHEN and CDR2 is SYDVKM. This CDR3 has 18 residues. Trimming removed 3 bases at V and 6 bases at J, with 21 bases between. CDR3 loop: CASSLVVRAGTTANVLTF. The CDR3 nucleotides read TGTGCCAGCAGTTTGGTCGTCCGGGCAGGGACAACGGCCAACGTCCTGACTTTC.

There are many counts of this clonotype. The chain links TRBV5-1 to TRBJ1-1; no firm D call. This CDR3 has 14 residues. With 2 bases removed from V and 2 bases from J, the gap between germline ends came to 10 bases. In germline, CDR1 is SGHRS, CDR2 YFSETQ. CDR3 coding DNA: TGCGCCAGCAGCTTAGTCCCCCCCAACACTGAAGCTTTCTTT. It encodes CASSLVPPNTEAFF.